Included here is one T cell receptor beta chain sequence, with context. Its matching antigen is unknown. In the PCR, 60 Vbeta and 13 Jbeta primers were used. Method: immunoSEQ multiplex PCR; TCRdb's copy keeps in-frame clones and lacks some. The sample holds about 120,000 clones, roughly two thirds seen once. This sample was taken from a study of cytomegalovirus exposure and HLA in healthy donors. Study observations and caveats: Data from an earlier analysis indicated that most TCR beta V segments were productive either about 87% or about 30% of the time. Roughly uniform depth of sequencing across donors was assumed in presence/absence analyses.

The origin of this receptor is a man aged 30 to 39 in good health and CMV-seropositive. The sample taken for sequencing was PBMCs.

The CDR3 here is CASSPFLGNSGNTIYF. The CDR3, as DNA: TGTGCCAGCAGCCCCTTCCTCGGGAACTCTGGAAACACCATATATTTT. The rearrangement joins TRBV7-9 to TRBJ1-3, with D hard to call. The CDR3 sequence is 16 residues long. Germline V CDR1 and CDR2: SEHNR, FQNEAQ (reference sequence). V was shortened by 5 bases and J by 0 bases, with 14 bases between the two germline ends.